This T cell receptor beta chain is from a study of OX40 agonist ivuxolimab in advanced cancers. Across the study: Three patients, one with hepatocellular carcinoma and two with cutaneous melanoma, achieved partial responses. Study-level points and caveats: Partial responders receiving 0.1-3.0 mg/kg showed among the lowest clonal expansion. What antigens the expanded peripheral T cells recognized was never established.

This CDR3 contains 12 residues. Germline values: CDR1 MNHNY, CDR2 SVGAGI (reference sequence). Note on this clone: Its matching antigen is unknown.

The assay was immunoSEQ multiplex PCR, and TCRdb's table has in-frame clones only and misses some. The sample lists under 55,000 clones; 85% to 90% were seen once. The source of this sequence is an adult with an advanced solid tumor such as melanoma, head and neck, liver or kidney cancer. The chain couples TRBV6-6 to TRBJ1-2, with 7 bases that match TRBD1. The source was CD4+ or CD8+ T cells sorted from blood, collected in a trial of the OX40 agonist ivuxolimab. CDR3 nucleotide sequence: TGTGCGACAGGGATGGGTAACTATGGCTACACCTTC. Its translation is CATGMGNYGYTF.